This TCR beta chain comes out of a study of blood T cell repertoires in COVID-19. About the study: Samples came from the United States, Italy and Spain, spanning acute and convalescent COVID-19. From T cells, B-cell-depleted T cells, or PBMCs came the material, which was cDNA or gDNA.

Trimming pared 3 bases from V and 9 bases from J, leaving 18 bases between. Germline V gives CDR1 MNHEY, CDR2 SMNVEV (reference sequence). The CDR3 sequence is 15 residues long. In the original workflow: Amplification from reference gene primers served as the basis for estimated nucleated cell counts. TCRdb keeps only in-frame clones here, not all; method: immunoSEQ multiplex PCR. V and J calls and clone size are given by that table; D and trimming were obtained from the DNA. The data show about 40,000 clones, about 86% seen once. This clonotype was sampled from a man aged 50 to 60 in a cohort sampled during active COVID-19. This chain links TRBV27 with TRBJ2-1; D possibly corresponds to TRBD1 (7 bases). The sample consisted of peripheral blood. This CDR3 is CASSLSRGAGGEQFF. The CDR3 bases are TGTGCCAGCAGTTTGAGCAGGGGGGCTGGGGGTGAGCAGTTCTTC.